Listed below are T cell receptor beta chains from one sample, sequenced in a study of T cell responses to AZD1222 COVID-19 vaccine. Produced via immunoSEQ multiplex PCR; TCRdb's table is partial and in-frame only. This table holds 150,000 to 200,000 clones, around 92% found once. The sequences come from peripheral blood, collected on day 0 of AZD1222 vaccination. Receptor source: an adult in good health. Each CDR3 is given with its conserved first and last residue.

j_call v_call cdr3_aa
TRBJ1-1 TRBV5-5 CASSLGGNGVVNTEAFF
TRBJ2-7 TRBV6-5 CASTQTGADEQYF
TRBJ2-6 TRBV19 CASSSQWTGANVLTF
TRBJ1-1 TRBV6-2/TRBV6-3 CASSGSTEAFF
TRBJ2-1 TRBV5-1 CASSQGLAVNNEQFF
TRBJ2-2 TRBV18 CASSPTGVGELFF
TRBJ1-4 TRBV7-2 CASSGKNRGGEKLFF
TRBJ1-6 TRBV7-2 CASSLAPQAQGSPLHF
TRBJ2-7 TRBV7-2 CASSLTGGRVSYEQYF
TRBJ2-1 TRBV6-4 CASSDVAGHNEQFF
TRBJ2-7 TRBV28 CASTARDYEQYF
TRBJ2-1 TRBV6-5 CASKSSGENEQFF
TRBJ2-7 TRBV28 CASSPISGSGSYEQYF
TRBJ1-5 TRBV28 CASITSGTDNQPQHF
TRBJ2-5 TRBV5-4 CASSRRTSGWEETQYF
TRBJ2-7 TRBV6-5 CASSYGDGLNYEQYF
TRBJ1-2 TRBV13 CASSFYAGDPGGYTF
TRBJ2-7 TRBV6-2/TRBV6-3 CASSTTGRDYHYEQYF
TRBJ1-2 TRBV2 CASSAGVGGYTF
TRBJ1-1 TRBV25-1 CASSSTGGPEAFF
TRBJ1-5 TRBV6-6 CASSYRDSNQPQHF
TRBJ2-3 TRBV5-1 CASSHGLAAPTDTQYF
TRBJ1-6 TRBV28 CASSPPPEHVLNSPLHF
TRBJ2-7 TRBV10-1 CASSEGGRNYEQYF
TRBJ2-7 TRBV10-3 CAISDGQGIIYEQYF
TRBJ1-3 TRBV7-9 CASSSDRGFGNTIYF
TRBJ2-1 TRBV3-1/TRBV3-2 CASRPRDTTYNEQFF
TRBJ2-4 TRBV13 CASSHKGANIQYF
TRBJ2-1 TRBV6-4 CASSSRLAGGYNEQFF
TRBJ2-1 TRBV28 CASSETSGRAPGEQFF
TRBJ2-3 TRBV7-9 CASSYYRGYDTDTQYF
TRBJ2-7 TRBV28 CASRPTSGSFYEQYF
TRBJ2-2 TRBV7-6 CASSLAAGAAGELFF
TRBJ1-4 TRBV5-1 CASSSGYTGPGEKLFF
TRBJ1-2 TRBV6-5 CASTQGAVGGYTF
TRBJ2-7 TRBV5-1 CASSLSQGVREQYF
TRBJ2-7 TRBV4-2 CASSQFRQGPYEQYF
TRBJ2-1 TRBV7-3 CASSLRPGLDNDEQFF
TRBJ1-5 TRBV15 CATSRAGQGQYSNQPQHF
TRBJ2-7 TRBV29-1 CSAAMTDYEQYF
TRBJ2-3 TRBV7-3 CASSTPGLADRNTQYF
TRBJ2-2 TRBV27 CASSFLGRNTGELFF
TRBJ1-4 TRBV19 CASSWTLNEKLFF
TRBJ1-5 TRBV28 CASRTVGQPQHF
TRBJ1-1 TRBV5-1 CASSLNRGNTEAFF
TRBJ1-2 TRBV14 CASSQALGGAYGYTF
TRBJ1-1 TRBV9 CASSATGISTEAFF
TRBJ1-2 TRBV5-4 CASSLRTEYGYTF